The 21 T cell receptor beta chains given below trace back to one sample, sequenced in a study of OX40 agonist ivuxolimab in advanced cancers. Method: immunoSEQ multiplex PCR; TCRdb's copy keeps in-frame clones and lacks some. Seen here are around 72,000 clones, 80% observed once, and the top ten hold less than 9.5%. The sequences come from CD4+ or CD8+ T cells sorted from blood, collected in a trial of the OX40 agonist ivuxolimab. These receptors were taken from an adult with an advanced solid tumor such as melanoma, head and neck, liver or kidney cancer.

The chain has TRBV28 and TRBJ1-5; 9 bases align to TRBD1. The CDR3 runs 17 residues. The V gene end was trimmed by 2 bases and the J gene end by 2 bases; junction bases not matched to a gene: 7. CDR1 MDHEN and CDR2 SYDVKM come from the germline V gene. CDR3: CASSLPGQGLGNQPQHF. Here the CDR3 DNA reads TGTGCCAGCAGTTTACCGGGACAGGGATTAGGCAATCAGCCCCAGCATTTT.

V and J are TRBV15 and TRBJ1-5; D uncertain. Germline assignment: CDR1 LNHNV and CDR2 YYDKDF (reference sequence). V lost 4 bases to trimming and J lost 7 bases, with 17 bases between them. The CDR3 is 15 amino acids. The CDR3 DNA is TGTGCCACCAGCACCGGGGTAAGCGGTGTCCAGCCCCAGCATTTT. Protein sequence: CATSTGVSGVQPQHF.

The V and J genes are TRBV2 and TRBJ2-7; D assignment may be TRBD1 or TRBD2 (6 bases each). Trimming took off 6 bases at V and 6 bases at J, with 30 bases between the two ends. The CDR3 loop spans 18 amino acids. CDR1 is SNHLY, CDR2 FYNNEI, per germline. Here the CDR3 reads CASRKGGPGDPLVGEQYF. Written as DNA, the CDR3 is TGTGCCAGCAGGAAAGGGGGACCGGGGGACCCTTTAGTCGGCGAGCAGTACTTC.

This chain joins TRBV5-1 and TRBJ2-5; TRBD1 might be the D (6 bases). Germline-derived CDR1 and CDR2 are SGHRS and YFSETQ. V was trimmed by 2 bases and J by 5 bases, leaving 22 bases between them. This CDR3 spans 17 amino acids. CDR3 sequence (DNA): TGCGCCAGCAGCTTTTCAGGTAGCGCCAGGGGAAGGGAGACCCAGTACTTC. It translates to CASSFSGSARGRETQYF.

The V call is TRBV19, the J call TRBJ1-1; the D gene is possibly TRBD1 (5 bases). CDR1 and CDR2 from the germline V gene are LNHDA and SQIVND (reference sequence). V lost 6 bases to trimming and J lost 1 base, with 9 bases between them. This CDR3 is 13 amino acids long. The CDR3 nucleotides are TGTGCCAGTAGATTAGACAGGAACACTGAAGCTTTCTTT. Encoded protein: CASRLDRNTEAFF.

On this clone: This likely comes from a read error, as the CDR3 has no conserved phenylalanine or tryptophan at its end. It is unclear where the CDR3 begins or ends on the DNA, so no DNA is shown, and the CDR3 is as TCRdb lists it. The chain uses TRBV6-1 and TRBJ1-1. Including both end residues, the CDR3 is 11 amino acids long. CDR1 is MNHNS, CDR2 SASEGT, per germline. The CDR3 spells CASSDLRALTV.

This clone was counted a single time. This sequence joins TRBV29-1 and TRBJ1-1; the match to TRBD1 covers 7 bases. Trimming at V came to 3 bases and at J to 5 bases, leaving 6 bases not matched to a gene. This CDR3 comprises 13 residues. The V gene's germline CDR1 is SQVTM and CDR2 ANQGSEA. Written as DNA, the CDR3 is TGCAGCGTTGATGACAGGGAAAGGACTGAAGCTTTCTTT. Translating gives CSVDDRERTEAFF.

The chain combines TRBV18 with TRBJ1-5; D is unresolved. This CDR3 has 13 amino acids. Germline CDR1 and CDR2: KGHSH and LQKENI. V was cut by 6 bases and J by 7 bases, with 13 bases left in between. CDR3 nucleotides: TGTGCCAGCTCCCGCGAAGGAGGCCAGCCCCAGCATTTT. Translating gives CASSREGGQPQHF.

The gene calls are TRBV18 and TRBJ1-3, with 7 bases matching TRBD1. V shed 4 bases, J shed 1 base, and the junction held 7 bases outside the gene matches. Germline V gene sequence: CDR1 KGHSH, CDR2 LQKENI. The CDR3 loop spans 16 amino acids. DNA of the CDR3: TGTGCCAGCTCACTCGGGACAGTCATTTCTGGAAACACCATATATTTT. Protein: CASSLGTVISGNTIYF.

The V call is TRBV28, the J call TRBJ2-5; D is possibly TRBD1 (5 bases). Germline V gene lookup returns CDR1 MDHEN and CDR2 SYDVKM. This CDR3 region has 12 residues. V was pared by 5 bases and J by 4 bases, with 8 bases between. The CDR3 DNA sequence: TGTGCCAGCAGTGGACAAAGAGAGACCCAGTACTTC. Translated: CASSGQRETQYF.

The chain uses TRBV6-5 and TRBJ1-1, with TRBD1 as a possible D gene (6 bases). The CDR3 has 15 residues. Trimming cost V 5 bases and J 6 bases, with 19 bases left between them. Germline V gene lookup returns CDR1 MNHEY and CDR2 SVGAGI. CDR3 coding DNA: TGTGCCAGCAGTCCGTTAGGAGGGGGGGATGCTGAAGCTTTCTTT. This encodes CASSPLGGGDAEAFF.

V and J are TRBV10-1 and TRBJ1-4; D is unresolved. Germline V gene lookup returns CDR1 WNHNN and CDR2 SYGVQD (reference sequence). V was trimmed by 5 bases and J by 0 bases, leaving 4 bases between them. The CDR3 length is 13 residues. The CDR3 is CASSRSTNEKLFF. The CDR3 coding sequence is TGCGCCAGCAGTCGGTCAACTAATGAAAAACTGTTTTTT.

The V call is TRBV7-2, the J call TRBJ2-5; the match to TRBD2 covers 8 bases. The CDR3 is 16 residues long. Germline trimming cut 5 bases from V and 5 bases from J; bases unmatched to any gene: 13. Germline V gene data show CDR1 as SGHTA and CDR2 as FQGNSA. The CDR3: CASSPAGLVGGETQYF. The CDR3 DNA reads as TGTGCCAGCAGCCCGGCGGGACTAGTCGGGGGGGAGACCCAGTACTTC.

The chain combines TRBV28 with TRBJ1-5; unclear D gene. The CDR3 loop spans 15 amino acids. CDR1 MDHEN and CDR2 SYDVKM come from the germline V gene. V lost 3 bases and J lost 2, with 11 bases in between. DNA for the CDR3: TGTGCCAGCAGTTTTAAGGGAGTGGGCAATCAGCCCCAGCATTTT. Residues: CASSFKGVGNQPQHF.

The genes are TRBV10-3 and TRBJ2-3, with TRBD1 matching 11 bases. J gave up 3 bases and V 7 bases, and 3 bases lay outside the gene matches. The CDR3 is 14 amino acids. Germline V CDR1 and CDR2: ENHRY, SYGVKD. The CDR3 nucleotides read TGTGCCATCACGGGGACAGGGGGGACAGATACGCAGTATTTT. Protein sequence: CAITGTGGTDTQYF.

The J gene is TRBJ2-7, the V gene TRBV6-5; a possible D gene is TRBD1 (6 bases). Deletions cut 5 bases from V and 3 bases from J, with 8 bases between. Looked up from germline, CDR1 is MNHEY and CDR2 is SVGAGI. The CDR3 has 12 amino acids. The CDR3 region has the DNA TGTGCCAGCAGTGGGGACATCTACGAGCAGTACTTC. Translated, it gives CASSGDIYEQYF.

This clone showed up just a few times. The chain carries TRBV7-3 and TRBJ2-1; D gene unclear. This CDR3 is 13 amino acids long. Germline values: CDR1 SGHTA, CDR2 FQGTGA. V lost 5 bases and J lost 8, with 13 bases in between. In nucleotides, the CDR3 is TGTGCCAGCAGCCAGCCCCCAGTCGATGAGCAGTTCTTC. This sequence encodes CASSQPPVDEQFF.

The chain couples TRBV9 to TRBJ1-5, with 8 bases aligning to TRBD1. The ends lost 4 bases at V and 0 bases at J; junction bases unmatched: 15. Germline V gene lookup returns CDR1 SGDLS and CDR2 YYNGEE. This CDR3 is 19 amino acids long. The CDR3 nucleotides read TGTGCCAGCAGCCCTGGGACAGGCTCGAGGATCTTTAGCAATCAGCCCCAGCATTTT. It encodes CASSPGTGSRIFSNQPQHF.

This chain joins TRBV6-1 and TRBJ2-2, with D perhaps matching TRBD2 (6 bases). The length of the CDR3 is 18 residues. Germline CDR1 MNHNS, CDR2 SASEGT. Trimming left V 3 bases short and J 7 bases short, with 24 bases between. CDR3 bases: TGTGCCAGCAGTGAGAACGTGTGGAGGGTTAAGGGAAGCGGGGAGCTGTTTTTT. Translated, it gives CASSENVWRVKGSGELFF.

V gene TRBV4-2 combines with J gene TRBJ2-1; TRBD2 aligns across 10 bases. Germline trimming cut 1 base from V and 2 bases from J; bases unmatched to any gene: 2. Germline V gives CDR1 LGHNA, CDR2 YNFKEQ. The length of the CDR3 is 16 residues. The CDR3 spells CASSQGTSGTYNEQFF. DNA for the CDR3: TGTGCCAGCAGCCAAGGGACTAGCGGCACCTACAATGAGCAGTTCTTC.

The J gene is TRBJ2-7, the V gene TRBV2; the D is unclear. This CDR3 has 13 residues. Germline assignment: CDR1 SNHLY and CDR2 FYNNEI. Trimming cost V 6 bases and J 6 bases, with 15 bases left between them. Here the CDR3 reads CASRSPIPTEQYV. The DNA for the CDR3 is TGTGCCAGCAGAAGCCCCATACCCACCGAGCAGTACGTC.